The rows below give T cell receptor beta chains drawn from one sample of a study of identical twins. TCRdb independently ran MiXCR on the 5' RACE reads; one entry per CDR3 protein. The data contain some 440,000 distinct CDR3 sequences, 20% to 30% of them singletons. These data were likewise used in another study, on T cells expressing NK-cell markers.

Sequencing used CD4+ T cells sorted from blood. Receptors originate from a woman under 30 in good health. Each CDR3 is given with its conserved first and last residue. D genes are given only for firm matches. Clone size, where shown, is once, few, many, or a class for clones that have expanded.

D gene	V gene	clone size	J gene	CDR3 length	CDR3 DNA	CDR3 protein
.	TRBV27	.	TRBJ2-7	14	TGTGCCAGCAGTTTAGCCGGACGGTTCTACGAGCAGTACTTC	CASSLAGRFYEQYF
TRBD2	TRBV3-1	.	TRBJ2-7	17	TGTGCCAGCAGCCTCAGGACTAGACAAGCCTCCCTTTTGGAGCAGTACTTC	CASSLRTRQASLLEQYF
.	TRBV6-2/TRBV6-3	.	TRBJ2-7	12	TGTGCCAGCAGTTGGAGACTGTACGAGCAGTACTTC	CASSWRLYEQYF
.	TRBV11-3	.	TRBJ2-4	14	TGTGCCAGCAGAATGGGACAAATAGAAAACATTCAGTACTTC	CASRMGQIENIQYF
.	TRBV5-4	.	TRBJ2-5	13	TGTGCCAGCAGCAACGGGCAAACAGGGACCCAGTACTTC	CASSNGQTGTQYF
TRBD1	TRBV5-1	.	TRBJ2-7	14	TGCGCCAGCAGCTGGAGTACAGGGGACGGCGAGCAGTACTTC	CASSWSTGDGEQYF
TRBD2	TRBV10-1	few	TRBJ2-3	14	TGCGCCACCACCAGCGGGAGCGGGAAAGATACGCAGTATTTT	CATTSGSGKDTQYF
.	TRBV12-3/TRBV12-4	few	TRBJ1-1	12	TGTGCCAGCAGTTATTATGAGGCAGAAGCTTTCTTT	CASSYYEAEAFF
.	TRBV12-3/TRBV12-4	few	TRBJ2-2	13	TGTGCCAGCAGTCGCCTCCCGACCGGGGAGCTGTTTTTT	CASSRLPTGELFF
.	TRBV5-1	.	TRBJ1-1	16	TGCGCCAGCAGCTTGTGGCGGCGGGGCACAGACACTGAAGCTTTCTTT	CASSLWRRGTDTEAFF
TRBD2	TRBV29-1	.	TRBJ2-4	14	TGCAGCGCGGGCAGCGGGAGGACCAAAAACATTCAGTACTTC	CSAGSGRTKNIQYF
.	TRBV7-9	.	TRBJ2-7	15	TGTGCCAGCAGCTTATTTGACCAGGGGCTCTCCGAGCAGTACTTC	CASSLFDQGLSEQYF
.	TRBV20-1	.	TRBJ2-1	12	TGCAGTGGGAGGGAGATCCACAATGAGCAGTTCTTC	CSGREIHNEQFF
.	TRBV12-3/TRBV12-4	.	TRBJ2-7	13	TGTGCCAGCAGGCGAGGGCCGAACTACGAGCAGTACTTC	CASRRGPNYEQYF
.	TRBV10-2	few	TRBJ1-2	14	TGCGCCAGCACCCAGGGCAGGGCGTACTATGGCTACACCTTC	CASTQGRAYYGYTF
.	TRBV12-3/TRBV12-4	many	TRBJ1-5	16	TGTGCCAGCAGTTTAGCGACAGCGTCTCGCAATCAGCCCCAGCATTTT	CASSLATASRNQPQHF
.	TRBV12-3/TRBV12-4	once	TRBJ2-2	16	TGTGCCAGCAGTTTAGGTGTCTCCGCGAACACCGGGGAGCTGTTTTTT	CASSLGVSANTGELFF
.	TRBV4-1	few	TRBJ2-5	15	TGCGCCAGCAGCCACTCCCGACAGGATCGAGAGACCCAGTACTTC	CASSHSRQDRETQYF
.	TRBV29-1	few	TRBJ2-1	13	TGCAGCGTCGGGGACGGACCTAATCGCGAGCAGTTCTTC	CSVGDGPNREQFF
.	TRBV5-4	.	TRBJ1-2	13	TGTGCCAGCAGCCTTCAGGGGTCCAATGGCTACACCTTC	CASSLQGSNGYTF
TRBD1	TRBV20-1	.	TRBJ2-1	14	TGCAGTGCTAGAGTTGACAGGGGATGGGATGAGCAGTTCTTC	CSARVDRGWDEQFF
.	TRBV7-2	few	TRBJ2-1	14	TGTGCCAGCAGCTTAGTGGGAGGGGGGCATGAGCAGTTCTTC	CASSLVGGGHEQFF
TRBD1	TRBV5-1	few	TRBJ2-2	14	TGCGCCAGCATCGACAGGGGGAACACCGGGGAGCTGTTTTTT	CASIDRGNTGELFF
.	TRBV5-6	few	TRBJ2-3	14	TGTGCCAGCAGCTTCGTGGACCGGCAAGATACGCAGTATTTT	CASSFVDRQDTQYF
.	TRBV30	.	TRBJ2-2	15	TGTGCCTGGAGACGAGCAGGAACGAACACCGGGGAGCTGTTTTTT	CAWRRAGTNTGELFF
TRBD2	TRBV5-1	few	TRBJ2-1	17	TGCGCCAGCAGCTTGGAGGGACTAGCGAGCTCCTACAATGAGCAGTTCTTC	CASSLEGLASSYNEQFF
.	TRBV29-1	.	TRBJ2-5	12	TGCAGCGTTGCAAGCAGCCAAGAGACCCAGTACTTC	CSVASSQETQYF
TRBD2	TRBV9	.	TRBJ2-3	20	TGTGCCAGCAGCGTTACTAGCGGGGTGGATACTCTAGGGAGCACAGATACGCAGTATTTT	CASSVTSGVDTLGSTDTQYF
.	TRBV7-9	.	TRBJ2-1	13	TGTGCCAGCGGACGGACCGCGTACAATGAGCAGTTCTTC	CASGRTAYNEQFF
.	TRBV11-2	few	TRBJ2-4	14	TGTGCCAGCAGCTGGGGACTAGCCAAAAACATTCAGTACTTC	CASSWGLAKNIQYF
TRBD1	TRBV6-5	few	TRBJ2-7	13	TGTGCCAGCAGTTATACAGGGGTGAGGGAGCAGTACTTC	CASSYTGVREQYF